The entry that follows covers one TCR beta chain sequence. Its antigen is unknown. Germline CDR1 is SGHTA and CDR2 is FQGTGA. The CDR3 is made up of 15 amino acids. The junction had 8 bases not matched to a gene; V was cut back by 6 bases and J by 6 bases. This specimen belongs to a study of blood T cells in healthy people across ages. Study results and limitations: Nothing was known about donor CMV status, and this possibly confounded expanded clonotype changes.

A J-beta primer mix and a sample-barcoded 5' primer were used in a second PCR of roughly 7 to 12 cycles. In TCRdb, the 5' RACE reads were re-called with MiXCR into one record per CDR3 protein. Of fewer than 1,200,000 distinct CDR3 sequences detected, about 23% appear once; the ten largest clones hold approximately 0.71%. These data are also associated with another study on T cells of mothers and their children. That study adds: The study sampled a few healthy Caucasian mothers and their six children. Sequencing returned over 9 million TCR beta CDR3 reads per mother and around 3 million per child. Unrelated mother-child pairs always had slightly, but never significantly, lower normalized overlap than related pairs.

This clonotype was sampled from a girl aged 2-10 years in good health. Input material: blood. The chain combines TRBV7-3 with TRBJ2-1, with TRBD2 identical over 10 bases. This CDR3 reads CASRLTSGASNEQFF. The CDR3 nucleotides are TGTGCCAGCAGACTAACTAGCGGGGCCTCCAATGAGCAGTTCTTC. The variable domain in full, completed from reference TRBV7-3 and TRBJ2-1, reads GAGVSQTPSNKVTEKGKYVELRCDPISGHTALYWYRQSLGQGPEFLIYFQGTGAADDSGLPNDRFFAVRPEGSVSTLKIQRTERGDSAVYLCASRLTSGASNEQFFGPGTRLTVL.